One sample yielded the 24 T cell receptor beta chains listed below, sequenced in a study of technical replicates of blood from a few donors. Profiled with immunoSEQ multiplex PCR; TCRdb holds only in-frame clones, not every one. The sample records about 56,000 clones, roughly 96% being singletons. Sequenced sample: PBMCs. The origin of the receptors is a human donor in good health. Some clones in this sample may be carry-over from other donors' samples.

The rearrangement joins TRBV5-4 to TRBJ2-5; 7 positions match TRBD1. The CDR3 length is 14 residues. The germline gives CDR1 SGHNT, CDR2 YYREEE (reference sequence). Trimming took 3 bases from V and 9 from J; bases not matched to a gene: 11. Written as DNA, the CDR3 is TGTGCCAGCAGCTCCGACAGGGCGGGCAGGGCCCAGTACTTC. It encodes CASSSDRAGRAQYF.

The chain carries TRBV12-5 and TRBJ2-2; no firm D call. Looked up from germline, CDR1 is LGHNT and CDR2 is FRNRAP. The CDR3 consists of 14 residues. V dropped 0 bases and J dropped 5 bases, with 7 bases sitting between them. CDR3 sequence: CASGLVVATGELFF. DNA for the CDR3: TGTGCTAGTGGTTTGGTGGTAGCTACCGGGGAGCTGTTTTTT.

V and J are TRBV4-2 and TRBJ2-5; the D gene is possibly TRBD2 (6 bases). The germline V gene has CDR1 LGHNA and CDR2 YNFKEQ. V was pared by 4 bases and J by 5 bases, with 14 bases between. CDR3 length: 14 amino acids. CDR3 sequence: CASSRGLTGETQYF. CDR3 nucleotide sequence: TGTGCCAGCAGCCGGGGACTCACCGGGGAGACCCAGTACTTC.

Here the CDR3 reads CASARDSRQETQYF. For the CDR3, the DNA is TGTGCCAGTGCCCGGGACAGCCGGCAGGAGACCCAGTACTTC. The rearrangement links TRBV19 to TRBJ2-5; the match to TRBD1 covers 7 bases. V was pared by 8 bases and J by 5 bases, with 11 bases of the junction left unmatched. Per germline, CDR1 LNHDA and CDR2 SQIVND (reference sequence). This CDR3 is built from 14 residues. The whole variable domain, filled in from reference TRBV19 and TRBJ2-5, reads DGGITQSPKYLFRKEGQNVTLSCEQNLNHDAMYWYRQDPGQGLRLIYYSQIVNDFQKGDIAEGYSVSREKKESFPLTVTSAQKNPTAFYLCASARDSRQETQYFGPGTRLLVL.

CDR3 in amino acids: CATSRDKDAGGKAFF. The CDR3 nucleotides are TGTGCCACCAGCAGAGATAAGGATGCAGGGGGCAAAGCTTTCTTT. The chain has TRBV15 and TRBJ1-1, with 8 positions matching TRBD1. CDR1 is LNHNV, CDR2 YYDKDF, per germline (reference sequence). This CDR3 has 15 residues. With V trimmed by 0 bases and J by 9 bases, 9 bases remained unmatched.

This chain connects TRBV9 to TRBJ2-3, with D unresolved. Trimming took 6 bases from V and 5 from J, leaving 16 bases between them. The CDR3 spans 14 residues. Germline CDR1 and CDR2: SGDLS and YYNGEE. The CDR3: CASNPLTRKDTQYF. CDR3 nucleotides: TGTGCCAGCAACCCCTTGACTCGAAAAGATACGCAGTATTTT.

This chain links TRBV5-1 with TRBJ2-5; 9 bases line up with TRBD2. This CDR3 is built from 14 residues. Trimming took 5 bases from V and 5 from J; bases not matched to a gene: 7. CDR1 and CDR2 (germline): SGHRS, YFSETQ. The DNA of the CDR3 is TGCGCCAGCAGACGAGGGACTAGCAGGGAGACCCAGTACTTC. This codes for CASRRGTSRETQYF.

This sequence joins TRBV2 and TRBJ1-2; maybe TRBD1 (6 bases). This CDR3 contains 13 residues. With 3 bases removed from V and 4 bases from J, the gap between germline ends came to 9 bases. Germline V gene data show CDR1 as SNHLY and CDR2 as FYNNEI. The CDR3, as DNA: TGTGCCAGCAGTGACAACAGGGCCTATGGCTACACCTTC. This translates into CASSDNRAYGYTF.

The chain has TRBV7-9 and TRBJ1-1, with D maybe TRBD1 (5 bases). The CDR3 is 13 amino acids. V lost 2 bases and J 7 bases, leaving 11 bases between the germline ends. Germline CDR1 reads SEHNR; CDR2 reads FQNEAQ (reference sequence). The CDR3 nucleotides are TGTGCCAGCAGCTTAATTCAAGGGGATGAAGCTTTCTTT. It codes for CASSLIQGDEAFF.

The genes are TRBV6-5 and TRBJ1-2; the D gene is possibly TRBD1 (6 bases). Germline values: CDR1 MNHEY, CDR2 SVGAGI. Trimming left V 7 bases short and J 5 bases short, with 8 bases between. The CDR3 is made up of 11 amino acids. CDR3 amino acids: CASTTGYGYTF. DNA of the CDR3: TGTGCCAGCACTACAGGGTATGGCTACACCTTC.

The V gene is TRBV7-9, the J gene TRBJ2-7, with TRBD1 as a possible D gene (5 bases). Trimming took 2 bases from V and 9 from J, leaving 11 bases between them. CDR1 is SEHNR and CDR2 is FQNEAQ in the germline V gene (reference sequence). The CDR3 has 12 residues. The CDR3 sequence: CASSLTTAGQYF. The CDR3 bases are TGTGCCAGCAGCTTAACGACAGCCGGGCAGTACTTC.

The rearrangement joins TRBV5-6 to TRBJ1-1, with 8 bases aligning to TRBD1. This CDR3 is built from 12 residues. Germline CDR1 is SGHDT and CDR2 is YYEEEE. V shed 4 bases, J shed 4 bases, and the junction held 0 bases outside the gene matches. Here the CDR3 reads CASSTGGTEAFF. The CDR3 bases are TGTGCCAGCAGCACAGGGGGCACTGAAGCTTTCTTT.

The chain uses TRBV27 and TRBJ2-5, with 9 bases lining up with TRBD2. V lost 7 bases and J lost 5; bases outside the gene matches: 17. In germline, CDR1 is MNHEY, CDR2 SMNVEV (reference sequence). The CDR3 contains 17 residues. CDR3 DNA sequence: TGTGCCAGCACCACGGGAAATAGCGGGGGTCAAGAGGAGACCCAGTACTTC. Translated, it gives CASTTGNSGGQEETQYF.

This clone appeared a single time. The V gene is TRBV9, the J gene TRBJ1-5; no reliable D call. This CDR3 comprises 13 residues. V lost 4 bases and J 5 bases, leaving 10 bases between the germline ends. CDR1 is SGDLS, CDR2 YYNGEE, per germline. The DNA for the CDR3 is TGTGCCAGCAGCAAAACGAGGGATCAGCCCCAGCATTTT. Translating gives CASSKTRDQPQHF.

This clone was detected only a few times. The chain recombines TRBV6-1 with TRBJ1-2, with a possible D match to TRBD1 (6 bases). V lost 6 bases to trimming and J lost 0 bases, with 8 bases between them. The CDR3 spans 13 residues. Per the germline V gene, CDR1 is MNHNS and CDR2 is SASEGT. The CDR3 spells CASRGTTNYGYTF. For the CDR3, the DNA is TGTGCCAGCAGAGGGACAACTAACTATGGCTACACCTTC.

The rearrangement uses TRBV4-2 and TRBJ2-5; D gene ambiguous. The CDR3 runs to 20 residues. V was clipped by 0 bases and J by 1 base, with 24 bases between them. Germline V CDR1 and CDR2: LGHNA, YNFKEQ. The DNA of the CDR3 is TGTGCCAGCAGCCAAGAGCCCCCTGGCCGGGTCTCGGGTTCCCAAGAGACCCAGTACTTC. Encoded protein: CASSQEPPGRVSGSQETQYF.

The gene calls are TRBV20-1 and TRBJ2-3, with D possibly being TRBD2 (5 bases). Trimming removed 0 bases at V and 9 bases at J, with 7 bases between. Germline V gives CDR1 DFQATT, CDR2 SNEGSKA (reference sequence). The CDR3 has 11 residues. CDR3 sequence (DNA): TGCAGTGCTAGAGATCGGAGGACGCAGTATTTT. This encodes CSARDRRTQYF.

CDR3 sequence reads: CASSIRGFQPQHF. The CDR3 DNA sequence: TGTGCCAGTAGTATAAGAGGATTTCAGCCCCAGCATTTT. V usage is TRBV19 and J usage is TRBJ1-5; D is uncertain. The germline V gene has CDR1 LNHDA and CDR2 SQIVND (reference sequence). There are 13 residues in the CDR3. Deletions cut 2 bases from V and 6 bases from J, with 8 bases between.

V gene TRBV7-2 combines with J gene TRBJ2-1, with D hard to call. Trimming stripped 2 bases from V and 2 bases from J, with 10 bases between. CDR3 size: 15 residues. Germline lookup yields CDR1 SGHTA and CDR2 FQGNSA. CDR3 DNA sequence: TGTGCCAGCAGCTTATTTGCGGTAACCTACAATGAGCAGTTCTTC. It yields the protein CASSLFAVTYNEQFF.

The V call is TRBV5-1, the J call TRBJ2-7, with D perhaps TRBD2 (6 bases). V lost 0 bases and J 5 bases, leaving 12 bases between the germline ends. The length of the CDR3 is 14 residues. Germline V gene lookup returns CDR1 SGHRS and CDR2 YFSETQ. CDR3 DNA sequence: TGCGCCAGCAGCTTGGGCAGGAGGGAGGACGAGCAGTACTTC. Translation gives CASSLGRREDEQYF.

V and J are TRBV6-1 and TRBJ2-1, with TRBD2 identical over 11 bases. Germline lookup yields CDR1 MNHNS and CDR2 SASEGT. V gave up 4 bases and J gave up 2 bases; unmatched junction bases: 10. The CDR3 is 18 amino acids. The DNA of the CDR3 is TGTGCCAGCAGTGTACGACGTAGCGGGGGGGGTACCTACAATGAGCAGTTCTTC. Translating gives CASSVRRSGGGTYNEQFF.

CDR3 sequence: CASRAGGTVDTQYF. CDR3 in DNA: TGTGCCAGCAGAGCTGGCGGGACGGTAGATACGCAGTATTTT. J is TRBJ2-3 and V is TRBV7-2; perhaps TRBD2 as D (6 bases). V was pared by 6 bases and J by 5 bases, with 15 bases between. The CDR3 contains 14 residues. The germline V gene encodes CDR1 SGHTA and CDR2 FQGNSA.

The CDR3 nucleotides read TGCAGTGCGAGACAGGGGTTCGGCTACACCTTC. Protein sequence: CSARQGFGYTF. This chain connects TRBV20-1 to TRBJ1-2, with 8 bases lining up with TRBD1. Losses at the gene ends were 6 bases for V and 8 bases for J; bases not matched to a gene: 5. This CDR3 comprises 11 residues. Germline lookup yields CDR1 DFQATT and CDR2 SNEGSKA (reference sequence).

This clone was detected once. CDR3 sequence: CASSLSVGRSYNEQFF. For the CDR3, the DNA is TGTGCCAGCTCACTTTCGGTCGGGAGGAGCTACAATGAGCAGTTCTTC. The rearrangement joins TRBV18 to TRBJ2-1, with 7 bases fitting TRBD2. The trim removed 4 bases at V and 3 bases at J, leaving 9 bases unmatched. Germline V CDR1 and CDR2: KGHSH, LQKENI. The CDR3 totals 16 residues.